Listed below are T cell receptor beta chains from one sample, sequenced in a study of T cell clonotyping in hematopoietic cell transplantation. Only in-frame clones appear in the TCRdb table, and some are missing; sequencing was by immunoSEQ multiplex PCR. Of about 36,000 clones listed, about 87% are singletons. Sequenced material: peripheral blood mononuclear cells. The receptors stem from a woman aged 40 to 50 in good health. Some clones in this sample may be carry-over from other donors' samples. Both conserved end residues are part of each CDR3. D genes are given only for firm matches. Part of the rows lack a size; the others show once, few, many or a class for expanded clones.

CDR3	DNA	D	V	size	J
CASSLAVNTEAFF	TGTGCCAGCAGTTTAGCGGTGAACACTGAAGCTTTCTTT	-	TRBV2	-	TRBJ1-1
CASSMVFGRPSTGELFF	TGTGCCAGTAGTATGGTTTTCGGCAGGCCGTCGACCGGGGAGCTGTTTTTT	-	TRBV19	-	TRBJ2-2
CAARRDRASYEQYF	TGTGCCGCCCGCCGGGACAGGGCCTCCTACGAGCAGTACTTC	TRBD1	TRBV6-4	-	TRBJ2-7
CASSIQASGNTIYF	TGTGCCAGTAGTATCCAGGCCTCAGGAAACACCATATATTTT	-	TRBV19	-	TRBJ1-3
CASSLIPYLGGDGNTIYF	TGTGCCAGCAGCTTGATTCCCTACCTGGGGGGCGATGGAAACACCATATATTTT	-	TRBV5-6	few	TRBJ1-3
CASPSGRWVPEAFF	TGTGCCAGCCCAAGTGGGCGTTGGGTCCCTGAAGCTTTCTTT	-	TRBV6-1	once	TRBJ1-1
CASRESHYEQYF	TGCGCCAGCAGGGAGTCACACTACGAGCAGTACTTC	-	TRBV5-1	-	TRBJ2-7
CSASSMTEQYF	TGCAGTGCTAGCTCTATGACCGAGCAGTACTTC	-	TRBV20-1	-	TRBJ2-7
CSVLSHSNFDGYTF	TGCAGCGTGCTATCCCACTCGAATTTTGATGGCTACACCTTC	-	TRBV29-1	-	TRBJ1-2
CASRGPGYTF	TGTGCCAGCAGAGGCCCCGGGTACACCTTC	-	TRBV4-2	-	TRBJ1-2
CASSSTGTANTGELFF	TGCGCCAGCAGCAGTACCGGGACGGCGAACACCGGGGAGCTGTTTTTT	-	TRBV5-1	-	TRBJ2-2
CATSRVPVSYEQYF	TGTGCCACCAGCAGAGTTCCAGTCTCCTACGAGCAGTACTTC	-	TRBV15	-	TRBJ2-7
CASSQDAGSSGRNNEQFF	TGTGCCAGCAGCCAAGATGCGGGTTCTAGCGGGAGGAACAATGAGCAGTTCTTC	TRBD2	TRBV4-2	-	TRBJ2-1
CSVEPSSYEQYF	TGCAGCGTTGAGCCAAGTTCCTACGAGCAGTACTTC	-	TRBV29-1	-	TRBJ2-7
CASSLSGTDLYEQYF	TGTGCCAGCTCTCTCTCCGGGACAGACTTATACGAGCAGTACTTC	TRBD1	TRBV18	-	TRBJ2-7
CASSTYRREGRGEQFF	TGTGCCAGCAGCACCTACAGGCGGGAGGGCCGGGGTGAGCAGTTCTTC	TRBD2	TRBV5-4	once	TRBJ2-1
CASSVNRDRELFF	TGTGCCAGCAGCGTGAACAGGGACCGGGAGCTGTTTTTT	-	TRBV2	-	TRBJ2-2